This T cell receptor beta chain was profiled in a study of beta chain features in type 1 diabetes listed by TCRdb under 2018. Regarding the study in general: Mean age, gender distribution, total cell number and subset yield were not different between patients and healthy donors. The study compared TCRB repertoires of sorted circulating CD4+ T cell subsets between recently diagnosed type 1 diabetes patients and matched healthy donors. Whereas all 30 or so donors provided naive and central memory subsets, regulatory and stem cell-like memory subsets were isolated from just 8 patients and about 8 healthy donors. A total of 107,917,701 sorted cells were examined across all samples, and a strong correlation was observed between cell number per subset and RNA yield. Points the paper makes about the study in general: Because cDNA was sequenced instead of genomic DNA, activated cells with high expression could be over-represented, although the groups did not differ in activation or CD3 levels. In all four CD4+ subsets, TCRB CDR3 length was moderately but significantly shorter in type 1 diabetes patients. Because small numbers of individuals were included in the HLA sub-analyses, any influence of HLA type on TCRB rearrangement was left unresolved. Naive, central memory and regulatory TCRB repertoires appeared more similar among patients than among healthy donors. Fewer insertions and more nucleotide deletions at VDJ recombination sites were observed in patients with type 1 diabetes, implying thymic rearrangement abnormalities. Shorter templates might have been favored by PCR, but patient and control samples were amplified and corrected together, so both groups would have been affected equally by any skew.

This clone has a handful of counts. Its cognate antigen has yet to be identified. No much larger clonotype is one base removed from it; base qualities were not supplied. The V end gives up 7 bases and the J end 4 bases, leaving 4 bases in the junction not matched to a gene. The germline V gene sets CDR1 to SQVTM and CDR2 to ANQGSEA. The CDR3 sequence holds 13 residues, the cysteine and phenylalanine included. The CDR3 DNA has 39 bases and is translated from base 1. Each donor gave one peripheral blood draw, roughly 110 mL on average, collected into heparinised tubes. Naive, central memory, regulatory and stem cell-like memory CD4+ T cells were sorted on a BD FACSAria II using a panel including CD45RO, CCR7, CD25, CD127, CD95 and CD27. Every sorted population had a purity above 95%. PBMCs were separated immediately by Lymphoprep density gradient centrifugation and were stained directly, without being cultured. So that batch effects would be minimized, each experiment stained and sorted samples in pairs, pairing one healthy donor with one patient.

All of the isolated RNA was reverse transcribed with the High Capacity cDNA Reverse Transcription Kit, so expressed TCRB transcripts were sequenced. Deep immunoSEQ sequencing was performed on naive, central memory and regulatory T cell samples, with an average of roughly 3.6 million total reads per sample. After sorted cells were lysed in RLT buffer, RNA was extracted with DNase-treated RNeasy Micro or Mini kits, with the choice depending on cell number. Each cell subset was processed on its own to prevent cross-contamination, while patient and healthy donor samples were processed together. The immunoSEQ multiplex PCR was used to amplify TCRB sequences from cDNA, generating 87-bp fragments that spanned the CDR3 region. Sequencing of the amplicons was done on the Illumina HiSeq platform. Concerning the study's data processing: PCR bias was computationally corrected using synthetic template baselines, reads within Hamming distance 2 were collapsed, and singletons that could not be merged were discarded. Reads were aligned to IMGT to assign V, D and J genes, CDR3 length, and insertions or deletions at six rearrangement sites. Within each subset, clonotype counts were normalized to sorted cell number, after which true diversity and Gini coefficients were computed with the tcR R package. Repertoire sharing was quantified using the overlap coefficient calculated on TCRB nucleotide sequences. Out-of-frame TCRB sequences from naive cells were analyzed as a proxy for the pre-selection repertoire. TCRdb re-hosts the immuneACCESS table, in-frame sequences only. Its copies lack some clones; in the studies checked, an unresolved V gene accounts for under half of them, and the cause for the rest is not known. V and J calls and clone size are as listed in that table; D and trimming were resolved from the DNA. The sample has around 250,000 clones on record, around 68% of them singletons. The ten largest account for almost 0.055% of the sample.

Rearrangement joined TRBV29-1 to TRBJ2-5; 12 central nucleotides agree with TRBD2. Sequenced input: naive CD4+ T cells from blood. The cell subset or site label, read with the paper, signifies: true naive CD4+ T cells. This sequence was found in a man aged 25-45 years in good health. The CDR3 protein is CSAVTSGGETQYF. The DNA reads as follows: TGCAGCGCCGTGACTAGCGGGGGAGAGACCCAGTACTTC. Reference TRBV29-1 and TRBJ2-5 proteins supply the regions before and after the CDR3; the full variable domain is: SAVISQKPSRDICQRGTSLTIQCQVDSQVTMMFWYRQQPGQSLTLIATANQGSEATYESGFVIDKFPISRPNLTFSTLTVSNMSPEDSSIYLCSAVTSGGETQYFGPGTRLLVL.